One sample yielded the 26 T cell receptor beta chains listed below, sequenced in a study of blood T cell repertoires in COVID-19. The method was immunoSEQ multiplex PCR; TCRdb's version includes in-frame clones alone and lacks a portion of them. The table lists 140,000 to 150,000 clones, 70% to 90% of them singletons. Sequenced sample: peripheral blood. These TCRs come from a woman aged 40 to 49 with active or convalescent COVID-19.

CDR3 loop: CASSYNRQYTGELFF. CDR3 nucleotide sequence: TGTGCCAGCAGCTACAATCGACAGTACACCGGGGAGCTGTTTTTT. This chain uses TRBV6-6 with TRBJ2-2; D might be TRBD1 (5 bases). The germline CDR1 and CDR2 sequences are MNHNY and SVGAGI (reference sequence). Trimming stripped 6 bases from V and 3 bases from J, with 14 bases between. CDR3 length: 15 amino acids.

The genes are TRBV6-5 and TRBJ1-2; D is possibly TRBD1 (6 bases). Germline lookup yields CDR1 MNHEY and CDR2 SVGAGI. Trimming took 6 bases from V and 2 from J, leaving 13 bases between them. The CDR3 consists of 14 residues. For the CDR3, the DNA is TGTGCCAGCAGACTGGCAGGACAGAACTATGGCTACACCTTC. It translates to CASRLAGQNYGYTF.

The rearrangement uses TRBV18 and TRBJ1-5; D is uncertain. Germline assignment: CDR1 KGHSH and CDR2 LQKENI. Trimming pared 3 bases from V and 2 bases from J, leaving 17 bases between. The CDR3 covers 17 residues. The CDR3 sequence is CASSPIAGLVGNQPQHF. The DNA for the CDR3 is TGTGCCAGCTCACCGATCGCAGGCCTGGTAGGCAATCAGCCCCAGCATTTT.

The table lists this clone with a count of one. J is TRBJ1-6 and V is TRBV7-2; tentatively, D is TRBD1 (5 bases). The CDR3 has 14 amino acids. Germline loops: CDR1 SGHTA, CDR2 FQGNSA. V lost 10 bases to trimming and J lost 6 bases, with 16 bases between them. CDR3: CATHRERGNSPLHF. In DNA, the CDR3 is TGTGCCACCCATCGGGAGAGGGGTAATTCACCCCTCCACTTT.

CDR3 DNA: TGTGTAAGCGGGCAATCCGGTGGCTACACCTTC. This gives the protein CVSGQSGGYTF. V gene TRBV7-2 combines with J gene TRBJ1-2; D gene uncertain. The CDR3 sequence is 11 residues long. Germline-derived CDR1 and CDR2 are SGHTA and FQGNSA.

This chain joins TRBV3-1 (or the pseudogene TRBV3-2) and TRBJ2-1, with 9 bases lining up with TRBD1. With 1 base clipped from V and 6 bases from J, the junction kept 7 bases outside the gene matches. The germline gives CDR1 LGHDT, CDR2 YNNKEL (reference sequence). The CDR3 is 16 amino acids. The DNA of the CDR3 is TGTGCCAGCAGCCAAGTAACAGGGGGCTTAGGCAATGAGCAGTTCTTC. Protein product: CASSQVTGGLGNEQFF.

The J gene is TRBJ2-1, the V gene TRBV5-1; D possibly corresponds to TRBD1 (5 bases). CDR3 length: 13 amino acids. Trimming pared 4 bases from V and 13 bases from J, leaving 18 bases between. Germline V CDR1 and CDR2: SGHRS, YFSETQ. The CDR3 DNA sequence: TGCGCCAGCAGCGGCGCAGGGCGTCGTAGTCAGTTCTTC. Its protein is CASSGAGRRSQFF.

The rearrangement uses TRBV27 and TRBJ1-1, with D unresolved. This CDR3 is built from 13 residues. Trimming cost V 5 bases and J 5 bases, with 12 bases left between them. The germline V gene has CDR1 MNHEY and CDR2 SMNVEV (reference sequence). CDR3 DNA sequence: TGTGCCAGCAGTATGGGTGCGGGGACTGAAGCTTTCTTT. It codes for CASSMGAGTEAFF.

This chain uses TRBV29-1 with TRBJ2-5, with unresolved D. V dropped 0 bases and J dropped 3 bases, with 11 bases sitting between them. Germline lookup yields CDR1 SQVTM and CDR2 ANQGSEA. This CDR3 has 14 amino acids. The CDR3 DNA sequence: TGCAGCGTTGAAGAGAGTCGAGGAAAAGAGACCCAGTACTTC. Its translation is CSVEESRGKETQYF.

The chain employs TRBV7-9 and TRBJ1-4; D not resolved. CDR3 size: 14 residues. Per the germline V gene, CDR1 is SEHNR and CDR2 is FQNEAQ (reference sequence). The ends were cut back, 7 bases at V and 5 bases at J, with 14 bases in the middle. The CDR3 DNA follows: TGTGCCAGCACCATTAGTCCCAAAAATGAAAAACTGTTTTTT. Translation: CASTISPKNEKLFF. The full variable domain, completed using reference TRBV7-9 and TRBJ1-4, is DTGVSQNPRHKITKRGQNVTFRCDPISEHNRLYWYRQTLGQGPEFLTYFQNEAQLEKSRLLSDRFSAERPKGSFSTLEIQRTEQGDSAMYLCASTISPKNEKLFFGSGTQLSVL.

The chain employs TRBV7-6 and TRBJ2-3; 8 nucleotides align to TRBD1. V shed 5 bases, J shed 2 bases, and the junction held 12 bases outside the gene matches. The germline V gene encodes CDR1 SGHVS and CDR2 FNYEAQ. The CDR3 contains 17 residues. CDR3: CASSPQTRGLHTDTQYF. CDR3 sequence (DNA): TGTGCCAGCAGCCCGCAGACCAGGGGGCTCCACACAGATACGCAGTATTTT.

The CDR3 sequence is CASWGLAGQETQYF. DNA for the CDR3: TGTGCCAGCTGGGGACTAGCGGGACAAGAGACCCAGTACTTC. The chain joins TRBV6-5 to TRBJ2-5; 13 positions agree with TRBD2. Germline assignment: CDR1 MNHEY and CDR2 SVGAGI. This CDR3 has 14 amino acids. With 8 bases clipped from V and 2 bases from J, the junction kept 2 bases outside the gene matches.

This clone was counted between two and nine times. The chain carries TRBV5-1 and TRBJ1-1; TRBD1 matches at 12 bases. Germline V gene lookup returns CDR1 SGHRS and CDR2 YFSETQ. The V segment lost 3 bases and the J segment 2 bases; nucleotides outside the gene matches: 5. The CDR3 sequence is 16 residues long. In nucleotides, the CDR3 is TGCGCCAGCAGCTGGGGACAGGGGGCCCCAAACACTGAAGCTTTCTTT. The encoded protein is CASSWGQGAPNTEAFF.

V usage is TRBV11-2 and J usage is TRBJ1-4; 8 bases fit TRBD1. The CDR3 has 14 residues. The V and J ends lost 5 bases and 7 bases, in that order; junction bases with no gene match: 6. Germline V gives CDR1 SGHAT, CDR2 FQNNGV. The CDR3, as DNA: TGTGCCAGCAGCCCTAGACAGGGGAGTGAAAAACTGTTTTTT. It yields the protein CASSPRQGSEKLFF.

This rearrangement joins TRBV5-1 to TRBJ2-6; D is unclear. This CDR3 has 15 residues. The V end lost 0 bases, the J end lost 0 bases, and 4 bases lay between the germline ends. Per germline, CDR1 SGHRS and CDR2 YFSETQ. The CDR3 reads CASSLALSGANVLTF. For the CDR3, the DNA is TGCGCCAGCAGCTTGGCTCTCTCTGGGGCCAACGTCCTGACTTTC.

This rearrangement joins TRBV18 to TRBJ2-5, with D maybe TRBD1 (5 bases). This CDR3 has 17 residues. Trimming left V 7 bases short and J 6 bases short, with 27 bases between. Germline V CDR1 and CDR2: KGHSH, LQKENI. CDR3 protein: CASFPRTSETDRQTQYF. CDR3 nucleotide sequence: TGTGCCAGCTTCCCGAGGACAAGCGAGACCGACCGGCAGACCCAGTACTTC.

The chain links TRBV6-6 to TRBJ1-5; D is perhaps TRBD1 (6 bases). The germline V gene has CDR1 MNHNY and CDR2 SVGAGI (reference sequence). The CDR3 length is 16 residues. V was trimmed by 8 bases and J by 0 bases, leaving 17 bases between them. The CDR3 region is CASAPPQGRSNQPQHF. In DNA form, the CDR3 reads TGTGCCAGCGCCCCCCCGCAGGGGCGTAGCAATCAGCCCCAGCATTTT.

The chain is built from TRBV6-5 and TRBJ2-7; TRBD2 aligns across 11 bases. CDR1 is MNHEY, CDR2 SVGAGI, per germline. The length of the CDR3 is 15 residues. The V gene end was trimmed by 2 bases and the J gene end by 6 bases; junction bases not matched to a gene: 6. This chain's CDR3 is CASSYPTSGRGEQYF. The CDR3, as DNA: TGTGCCAGCAGTTACCCCACTAGCGGGAGAGGCGAGCAGTACTTC.

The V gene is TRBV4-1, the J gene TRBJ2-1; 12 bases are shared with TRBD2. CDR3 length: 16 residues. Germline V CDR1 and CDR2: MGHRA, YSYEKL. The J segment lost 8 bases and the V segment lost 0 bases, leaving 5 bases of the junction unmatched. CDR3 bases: TGCGCCAGCAGCCAAGACCCTAGCGGGAGGGGGGATGAGCAGTTCTTC. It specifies CASSQDPSGRGDEQFF.

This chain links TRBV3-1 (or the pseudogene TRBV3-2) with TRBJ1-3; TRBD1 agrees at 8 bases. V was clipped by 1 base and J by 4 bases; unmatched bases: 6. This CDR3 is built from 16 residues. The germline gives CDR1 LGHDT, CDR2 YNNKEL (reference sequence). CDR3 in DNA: TGTGCCAGCAGCCAAGGAGCAGGACAGGGAGGAAACACCATATATTTT. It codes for CASSQGAGQGGNTIYF.

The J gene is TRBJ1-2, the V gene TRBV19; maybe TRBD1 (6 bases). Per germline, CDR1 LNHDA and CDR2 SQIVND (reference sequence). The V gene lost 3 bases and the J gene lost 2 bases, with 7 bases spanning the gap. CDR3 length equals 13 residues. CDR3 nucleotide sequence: TGTGCCAGTAGTATTCAGGGGAACTATGGCTACACCTTC. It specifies CASSIQGNYGYTF.

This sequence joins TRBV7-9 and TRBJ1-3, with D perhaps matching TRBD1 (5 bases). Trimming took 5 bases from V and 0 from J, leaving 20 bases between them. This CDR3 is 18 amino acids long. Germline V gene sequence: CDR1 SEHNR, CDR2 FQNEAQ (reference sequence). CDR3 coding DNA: TGTGCCAGCAGCCCACCCCTTGATGGGGCCATCTCTGGAAACACCATATATTTT. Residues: CASSPPLDGAISGNTIYF.

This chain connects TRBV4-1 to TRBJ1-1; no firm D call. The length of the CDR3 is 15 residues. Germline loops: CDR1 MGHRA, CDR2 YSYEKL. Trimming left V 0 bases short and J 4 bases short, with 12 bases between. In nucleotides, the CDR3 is TGCGCCAGCAGCCAAGAGGCCCCAATTGGCACTGAAGCTTTCTTT. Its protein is CASSQEAPIGTEAFF.

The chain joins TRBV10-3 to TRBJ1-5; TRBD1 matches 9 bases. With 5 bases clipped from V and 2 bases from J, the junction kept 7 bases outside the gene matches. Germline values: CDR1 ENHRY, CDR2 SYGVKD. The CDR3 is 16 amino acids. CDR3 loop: CAISTQGAIGNQPQHF. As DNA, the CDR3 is TGTGCCATCAGTACACAGGGGGCAATCGGCAATCAGCCCCAGCATTTT.

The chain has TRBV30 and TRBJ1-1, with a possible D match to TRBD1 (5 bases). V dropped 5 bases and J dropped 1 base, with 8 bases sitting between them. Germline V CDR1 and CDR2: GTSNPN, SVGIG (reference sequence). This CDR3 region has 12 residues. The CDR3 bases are TGTGCCTGGGACAGACAGAACACTGAAGCTTTCTTT. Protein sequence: CAWDRQNTEAFF.

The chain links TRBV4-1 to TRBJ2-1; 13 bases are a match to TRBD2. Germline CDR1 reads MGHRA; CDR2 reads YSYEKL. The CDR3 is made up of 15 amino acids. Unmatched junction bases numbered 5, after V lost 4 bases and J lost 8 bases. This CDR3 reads CASSPTSGRVDEQFF. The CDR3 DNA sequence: TGCGCCAGCAGCCCCACTAGCGGGAGGGTCGATGAGCAGTTCTTC.